This passage covers 16 T cell receptor beta chains from one sample sequenced in a study of blood T cell repertoires in COVID-19. The repertoire was sequenced with immunoSEQ multiplex PCR; TCRdb's copy has only in-frame clones and lacks some. Of tens of thousands of clones listed, roughly four fifths are singletons. The material sequenced was peripheral blood. These receptors were taken from a woman aged 45-65 years with active or convalescent COVID-19.

The CDR3 protein is CASSDVRTEAFF. CDR3 nucleotide sequence: TGTGCCAGCAGTGATGTCCGGACAGAAGCTTTCTTT. The V gene is TRBV25-1, the J gene TRBJ1-1; D might be TRBD1 (5 bases). The CDR3 runs 12 residues. The ends were cut back, 3 bases at V and 8 bases at J, with 10 bases in the middle. The germline V gene has CDR1 MGHDK and CDR2 SYGVNS.

The V and J genes are TRBV5-5 and TRBJ1-4; 7 nucleotides agree with TRBD1. J gave up 7 bases and V 3 bases, and 3 bases lay outside the gene matches. The CDR3 is made up of 13 amino acids. Germline values: CDR1 SGHKS, CDR2 YYEKEE (reference sequence). The CDR3 loop is CASSSGTAEKLFF. The CDR3 coding sequence is TGTGCCAGCAGCTCCGGGACAGCTGAAAAACTGTTTTTT.

The chain couples TRBV7-9 to TRBJ1-2, with a weak D call TRBD1 (5 bases). The CDR3 has 19 residues. Trimming left V 6 bases short and J 2 bases short, with 28 bases between. CDR1 is SEHNR, CDR2 FQNEAQ, per germline (reference sequence). The CDR3 coding sequence is TGTGCCAGCAGGGAGACAGAGGAAGACCCCAAAAGGACAAACTATGGCTACACCTTC. Amino acid sequence: CASRETEEDPKRTNYGYTF.

The chain recombines TRBV5-4 with TRBJ1-3, with 8 bases identical to TRBD1. V lost 4 bases, J lost 3 bases, and 6 bases stayed unmatched. Germline V CDR1 and CDR2: SGHNT, YYREEE (reference sequence). The CDR3 has 15 residues. CDR3 nucleotides: TGTGCCAGCAGCACCCCCGGGACAGGTGGAAACACCATATATTTT. It specifies CASSTPGTGGNTIYF.

The J gene is TRBJ1-5, the V gene TRBV6-4; D not resolved. CDR1 is MRHNA and CDR2 is SNTAGT in the germline V gene. V gave up 2 bases and J gave up 4 bases, with 12 bases separating them. The CDR3 length is 15 residues. CDR3 sequence reads: CASSDLPGLNQPQHF. Written as DNA, the CDR3 is TGTGCCAGCAGTGACCTACCGGGTCTAAATCAGCCCCAGCATTTT.

V usage is TRBV7-9 and J usage is TRBJ2-5; 7 bases match TRBD2. Germline lookup yields CDR1 SEHNR and CDR2 FQNEAQ (reference sequence). This CDR3 region has 15 residues. The V segment lost 8 bases and the J segment 1 base; nucleotides outside the gene matches: 10. CDR3 sequence: CASVLGLAVQETQYF. The DNA for the CDR3 is TGTGCCAGCGTCCTCGGGCTAGCGGTCCAAGAGACCCAGTACTTC.

The chain carries TRBV7-9 and TRBJ1-2; 8 bases agree with TRBD1. The CDR3 sequence is 17 residues long. Germline-derived CDR1 and CDR2 are SEHNR and FQNEAQ (reference sequence). Losses at the gene ends were 4 bases for V and 4 bases for J; bases not matched to a gene: 14. CDR3 region: CASSSNTETGEGYGYTF. The DNA of the CDR3 is TGTGCCAGCAGCTCGAACACAGAGACAGGGGAGGGCTATGGCTACACCTTC.

V usage is TRBV5-8 and J usage is TRBJ1-2; unclear D gene. This CDR3 spans 12 amino acids. With 4 bases removed from V and 8 bases from J, the gap between germline ends came to 12 bases. Germline V gives CDR1 SGHTS, CDR2 YDEGEE. The CDR3 spells CASSPVGEGYTF. CDR3 in DNA: TGTGCCAGCAGCCCCGTCGGGGAGGGCTACACCTTC.

This sequence joins TRBV5-5 and TRBJ1-6; no reliable D call. CDR3 length: 15 amino acids. V was shortened by 2 bases and J by 6 bases, with 12 bases between the two germline ends. Germline V gene data show CDR1 as SGHKS and CDR2 as YYEKEE (reference sequence). The CDR3 loop is CASSFIAGPNSPLHF. In nucleotides, the CDR3 is TGTGCCAGCAGCTTTATCGCGGGCCCTAATTCACCCCTCCACTTT.

V gene TRBV19 combines with J gene TRBJ2-3; 10 positions match TRBD2. The germline gives CDR1 LNHDA, CDR2 SQIVND (reference sequence). J lost 1 base, V lost 3 bases, and 7 bases had no gene match. The CDR3 consists of 17 residues. As DNA, the CDR3 is TGTGCCAGTAGTATGGGAGGACTAGCGGAAGGCACAGATACGCAGTATTTT. Amino acids: CASSMGGLAEGTDTQYF.

This clone was seen a single time. V and J are TRBV6-6 and TRBJ2-7, with TRBD2 as a possible D gene (6 bases). Germline lookup yields CDR1 MNHNY and CDR2 SVGAGI (reference sequence). The CDR3 is 15 amino acids. V lost 2 bases and J lost 4, with 15 bases in between. CDR3 DNA: TGTGCCAGCAGTTACAGGGCGGAGGGGAGGTACGAGCAGTACTTC. Translation gives CASSYRAEGRYEQYF.

The chain links TRBV6-4 to TRBJ2-3; D remains unclear. Trimming removed 4 bases from V and 4 bases from J, with 9 bases in between. CDR3 length equals 13 residues. Germline V gives CDR1 MRHNA, CDR2 SNTAGT. The CDR3: CASSVERADTQYF. For the CDR3, the DNA is TGTGCCAGCAGTGTGGAGCGTGCAGATACGCAGTATTTT.

This clone has only a few counts. The V call is TRBV3-1 (or the pseudogene TRBV3-2), the J call TRBJ1-1; tentatively, D is TRBD1 (5 bases). This CDR3 is built from 16 residues. CDR1 LGHDT and CDR2 YNNKEL come from the germline V gene (reference sequence). Deletions cut 0 bases from V and 3 bases from J, with 14 bases between. The DNA of the CDR3 is TGTGCCAGCAGCCAAGATCTCCCAGGGTTGCACACTGAAGCTTTCTTT. Its protein is CASSQDLPGLHTEAFF.

This clone was seen once. The chain joins TRBV15 to TRBJ1-1; a weak D match, TRBD1 (5 bases). The germline V and J ends were trimmed by 5 bases and 4 bases, with 11 bases remaining between them. The CDR3 is 13 residues long. Germline assignment: CDR1 LNHNV and CDR2 YYDKDF (reference sequence). The CDR3 DNA reads TGTGCCACCAGCGGGGCGGGGGGCACTGAAGCTTTCTTT. Translating gives CATSGAGGTEAFF. Together with reference TRBV15 and TRBJ1-1, the CDR3 gives the full variable domain: DAMVIQNPRYQVTQFGKPVTLSCSQTLNHNVMYWYQQKSSQAPKLLFHYYDKDFNNEADTPDNFQSRRPNTSFCFLDIRSPGLGDTAMYLCATSGAGGTEAFFGQGTRLTVV.

The chain couples TRBV12-3 or TRBV12-4 to TRBJ1-2; D uncertain. The V end lost 2 bases, the J end lost 4 bases, and 5 bases lay between the germline ends. The CDR3 has 12 amino acids. CDR3 coding DNA: TGTGCCAGCAGTTTATCCCTCTATGGCTACACCTTC. Translating gives CASSLSLYGYTF.

The rearrangement joins TRBV4-3 to TRBJ2-1, with 8 bases matching TRBD2. Germline CDR1 reads LGHNA; CDR2 reads YSLEER. With V trimmed by 0 bases and J by 0 bases, 4 bases remained unmatched. There are 17 residues in the CDR3. The DNA for the CDR3 is TGCGCCAGCAGCCAAGATGAAGCGGGAGCCTCCTACAATGAGCAGTTCTTC. Its translation: CASSQDEAGASYNEQFF.